A selection of T cell receptor beta chains follows, all from one sample in a study of OX40 agonist ivuxolimab in advanced cancers. The repertoire was sequenced with immunoSEQ multiplex PCR; TCRdb's copy has only in-frame clones and lacks some. The repertoire holds roughly 92,000 clones, 91% seen once, with approximately 0.78% in the top ten. The material was CD4+ or CD8+ T cells sorted from blood, obtained in a trial of the OX40 agonist ivuxolimab. These receptors were taken from an adult with an advanced solid tumor such as melanoma, head and neck, liver or kidney cancer. Both conserved end residues are part of each CDR3. The D gene is left open where the match is weak. Part of the rows lack a size; the others show once, few, many or a class for expanded clones.

j_call d_call v_call clone_size cdr3_aa cdr3_nt
TRBJ1-5 . TRBV30 . CAWGMSGFTQPQHF TGTGCCTGGGGGATGTCGGGGTTTACTCAGCCCCAGCATTTT
TRBJ2-3 . TRBV7-9 . CASSIGWEGTDTQYF TGTGCCAGCAGCATAGGGTGGGAGGGCACAGATACGCAGTATTTT
TRBJ2-7 . TRBV5-1 . CASSLALASTTEQYF TGCGCCAGCAGCTTAGCTCTAGCGAGTACAACCGAGCAGTACTTC
TRBJ2-5 . TRBV6-5 . CASTGPFGAQYF TGTGCCAGCACCGGACCCTTTGGGGCCCAGTACTTC
TRBJ1-1 . TRBV5-4 few CASRFVGARGTEAFF TGTGCCAGCAGGTTTGTTGGGGCGCGTGGCACTGAAGCTTTCTTT
TRBJ2-2 . TRBV2 . CASMRLLGELFF TGTGCCAGCATGCGACTACTCGGGGAGCTGTTTTTT
TRBJ2-2 . TRBV19 few CASSNWQGLTGELFF TGTGCCAGTAGTAATTGGCAGGGCTTAACCGGGGAGCTGTTTTTT
TRBJ1-5 . TRBV2 . CASSGDPGYNQPQHF TGTGCCAGCAGTGGGGACCCGGGTTACAATCAGCCCCAGCATTTT
TRBJ2-7 TRBD2 TRBV5-4 . CASSWGLVGEQYF TGTGCCAGCAGCTGGGGACTAGTAGGCGAGCAGTACTTC
TRBJ1-1 TRBD1 TRBV4-2 . CASSQGGTGDTEAFF TGTGCCAGCAGCCAAGGGGGGACAGGGGACACTGAAGCTTTCTTT
TRBJ2-5 TRBD2 TRBV7-9 . CASSLAREGETQYF TGTGCCAGCAGCCTGGCGCGGGAGGGAGAGACCCAGTACTTC
TRBJ2-2 . TRBV28 . CASSTLGSNTGELFF TGTGCCAGCAGTACCCTGGGATCAAACACCGGGGAGCTGTTTTTT
TRBJ2-5 TRBD1 TRBV6-5 . CASSLGQGRETQYF TGTGCCAGCAGCCTAGGACAGGGAAGGGAGACCCAGTACTTC
TRBJ2-1 . TRBV18 . CASSPTLLAPQYNEQFF TGTGCCAGCTCACCCACACTACTAGCCCCACAATACAATGAGCAGTTCTTC
TRBJ1-4 . TRBV9 few CASSVELGPSATNEKLFF TGTGCCAGCAGCGTAGAGTTGGGACCCTCTGCAACTAATGAAAAACTGTTTTTT
TRBJ1-1 . TRBV7-9 . CASSFASQMNTEAFF TGTGCCAGCAGCTTCGCCAGTCAAATGAACACTGAAGCTTTCTTT
TRBJ2-7 . TRBV28 . CASSLWVDRRGSYEQYF TGTGCCAGCAGTTTATGGGTGGACAGACGAGGCTCCTACGAGCAGTACTTC
TRBJ2-3 . TRBV5-1 . CASSLNGGRRTDTQYF TGCGCCAGCAGCCTAAACGGGGGACGTCGCACAGATACGCAGTATTTT
TRBJ1-2 TRBD1 TRBV30 . CAWSAARGRYGYTF TGTGCCTGGAGTGCAGCCAGGGGGAGATATGGCTACACCTTC
TRBJ2-6 TRBD1 TRBV5-1 . CASSSGDRVPSGANVLTF TGCGCCAGCAGCTCAGGAGACAGGGTACCCTCTGGGGCCAACGTCCTGACTTTC
TRBJ1-5 . TRBV6-1 . CASSPRSNQPQHF TGTGCCAGCAGCCCTAGGAGCAATCAGCCCCAGCATTTT
TRBJ1-5 . TRBV5-1 . CASSTSDSSNQPQHF TGCGCCAGCAGCACCTCCGACAGCAGCAATCAGCCCCAGCATTTT
TRBJ1-1 . TRBV28 . CASSLFRVLVNTEAFF TGTGCCAGCAGTTTATTTCGGGTTCTAGTGAACACTGAAGCTTTCTTT
TRBJ2-7 . TRBV7-6 . CASSPGYEQYF TGTGCCAGCAGCCCAGGATACGAGCAGTACTTC
TRBJ2-7 TRBD2 TRBV6-5 once CASSPTSGKDYEQYF TGTGCCAGCAGCCCGACTAGCGGAAAAGACTACGAGCAGTACTTC
TRBJ1-3 TRBD1 TRBV15 . CATSRTGGGGNTIYF TGTGCCACCAGCAGGACAGGGGGCGGAGGAAACACCATATATTTT
TRBJ1-1 . TRBV20-1 . CSAISVTEAFF TGCAGTGCAATCTCAGTCACTGAAGCTTTCTTT